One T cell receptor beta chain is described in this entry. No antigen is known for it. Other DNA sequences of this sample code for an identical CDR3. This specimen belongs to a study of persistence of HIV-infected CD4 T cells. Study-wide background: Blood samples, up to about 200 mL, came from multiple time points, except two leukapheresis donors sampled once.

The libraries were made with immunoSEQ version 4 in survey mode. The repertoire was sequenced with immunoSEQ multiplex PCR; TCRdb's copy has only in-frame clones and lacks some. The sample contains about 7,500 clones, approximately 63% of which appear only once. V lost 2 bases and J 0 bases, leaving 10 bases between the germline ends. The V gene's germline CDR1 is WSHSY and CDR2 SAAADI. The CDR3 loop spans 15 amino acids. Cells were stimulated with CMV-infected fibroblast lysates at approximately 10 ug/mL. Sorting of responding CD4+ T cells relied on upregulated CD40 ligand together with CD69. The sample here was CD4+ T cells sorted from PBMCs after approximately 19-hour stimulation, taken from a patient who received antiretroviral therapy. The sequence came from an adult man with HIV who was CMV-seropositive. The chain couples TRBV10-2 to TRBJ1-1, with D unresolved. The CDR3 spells CASSEPGRMNTEAFF. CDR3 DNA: TGCGCCAGCAGTGAGCCTGGCAGGATGAACACTGAAGCTTTCTTT.